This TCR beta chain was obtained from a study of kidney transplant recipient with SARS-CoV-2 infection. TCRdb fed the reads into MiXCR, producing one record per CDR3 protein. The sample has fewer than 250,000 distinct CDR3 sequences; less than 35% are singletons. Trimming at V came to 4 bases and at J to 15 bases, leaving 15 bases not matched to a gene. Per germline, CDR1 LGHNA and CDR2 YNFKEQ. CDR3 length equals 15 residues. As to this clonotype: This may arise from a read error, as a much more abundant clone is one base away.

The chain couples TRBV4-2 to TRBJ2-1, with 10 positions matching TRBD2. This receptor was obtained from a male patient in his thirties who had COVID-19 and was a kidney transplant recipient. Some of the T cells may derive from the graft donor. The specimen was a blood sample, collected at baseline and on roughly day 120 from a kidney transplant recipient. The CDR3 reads CASSPQELAGARRFF. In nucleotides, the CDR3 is TGTGCCAGCAGCCCCCAAGAGCTAGCGGGAGCTCGGCGGTTCTTC.